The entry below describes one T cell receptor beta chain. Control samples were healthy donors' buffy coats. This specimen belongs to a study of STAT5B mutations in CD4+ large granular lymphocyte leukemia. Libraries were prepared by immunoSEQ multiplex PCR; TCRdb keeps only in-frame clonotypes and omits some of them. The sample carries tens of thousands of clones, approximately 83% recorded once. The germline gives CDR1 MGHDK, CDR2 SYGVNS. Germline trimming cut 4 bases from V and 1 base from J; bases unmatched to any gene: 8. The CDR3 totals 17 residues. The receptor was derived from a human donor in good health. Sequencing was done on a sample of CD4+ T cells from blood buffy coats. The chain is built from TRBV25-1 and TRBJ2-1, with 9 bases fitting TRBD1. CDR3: CASSAPVGQGSYNEQFF. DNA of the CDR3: TGTGCCAGCAGTGCTCCAGTGGGACAGGGTTCCTACAATGAGCAGTTCTTC.